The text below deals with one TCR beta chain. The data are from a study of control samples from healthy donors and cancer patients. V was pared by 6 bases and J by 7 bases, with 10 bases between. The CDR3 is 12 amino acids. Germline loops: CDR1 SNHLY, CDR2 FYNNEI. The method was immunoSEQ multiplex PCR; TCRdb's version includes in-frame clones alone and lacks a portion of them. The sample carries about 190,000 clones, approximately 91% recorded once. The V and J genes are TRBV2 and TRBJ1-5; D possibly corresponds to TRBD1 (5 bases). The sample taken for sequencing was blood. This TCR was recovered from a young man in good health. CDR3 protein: CASSTNRQPQHF. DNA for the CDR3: TGTGCCAGCAGCACCAACAGGCAGCCCCAGCATTTT.